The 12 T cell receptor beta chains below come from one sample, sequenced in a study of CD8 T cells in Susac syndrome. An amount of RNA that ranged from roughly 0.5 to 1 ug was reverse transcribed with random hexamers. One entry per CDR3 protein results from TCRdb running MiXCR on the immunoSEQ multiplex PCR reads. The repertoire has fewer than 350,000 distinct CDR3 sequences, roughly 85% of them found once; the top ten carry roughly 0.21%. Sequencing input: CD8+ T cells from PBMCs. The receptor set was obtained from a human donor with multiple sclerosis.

The CDR3 loop reads CATSDLGTSGRTGELFF. The CDR3 DNA follows: TGTGCCACCAGTGATTTGGGGACTAGCGGGAGGACCGGGGAGCTGTTTTTT. The genes are TRBV24-1 and TRBJ2-2, with 15 bases aligning to TRBD2. This CDR3 has 17 residues. From germline, CDR1 is KGHDR and CDR2 SFDVKD. Trimming removed 0 bases from V and 5 bases from J; junction bases left unmatched: 0.

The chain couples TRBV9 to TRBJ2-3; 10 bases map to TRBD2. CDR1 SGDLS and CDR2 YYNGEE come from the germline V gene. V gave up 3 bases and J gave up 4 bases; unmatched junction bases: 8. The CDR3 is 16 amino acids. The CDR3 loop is CASSDRLAGVADTQYF. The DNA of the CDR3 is TGTGCCAGCAGCGACCGACTAGCGGGCGTGGCAGATACGCAGTATTTT.

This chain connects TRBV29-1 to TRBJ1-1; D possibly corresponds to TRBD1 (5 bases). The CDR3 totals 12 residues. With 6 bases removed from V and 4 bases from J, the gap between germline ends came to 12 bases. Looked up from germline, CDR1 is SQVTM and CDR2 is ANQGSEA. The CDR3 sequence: CSVGDGFTEAFF. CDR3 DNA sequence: TGCAGCGTCGGGGACGGGTTCACTGAAGCTTTCTTT.

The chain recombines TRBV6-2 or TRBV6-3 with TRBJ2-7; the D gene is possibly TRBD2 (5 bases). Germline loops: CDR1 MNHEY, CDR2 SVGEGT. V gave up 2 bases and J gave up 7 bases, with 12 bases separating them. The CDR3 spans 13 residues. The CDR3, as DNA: TGTGCCAGCAGTTACAATTTCGAGGGAGAGCAGTACTTC. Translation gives CASSYNFEGEQYF.

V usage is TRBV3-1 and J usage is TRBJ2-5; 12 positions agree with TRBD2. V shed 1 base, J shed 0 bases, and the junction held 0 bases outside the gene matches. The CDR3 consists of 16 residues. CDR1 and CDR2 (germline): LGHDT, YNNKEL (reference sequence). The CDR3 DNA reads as TGTGCCAGCAGCCAAGGACTAGCGGGAGACCAAGAGACCCAGTACTTC. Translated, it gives CASSQGLAGDQETQYF.

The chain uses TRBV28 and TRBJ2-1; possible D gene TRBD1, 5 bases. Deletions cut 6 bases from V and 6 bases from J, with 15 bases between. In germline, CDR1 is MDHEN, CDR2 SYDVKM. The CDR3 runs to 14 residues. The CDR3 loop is CASSPTEYLNEQFF. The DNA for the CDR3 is TGTGCCAGCAGCCCGACAGAGTACCTCAATGAGCAGTTCTTC.

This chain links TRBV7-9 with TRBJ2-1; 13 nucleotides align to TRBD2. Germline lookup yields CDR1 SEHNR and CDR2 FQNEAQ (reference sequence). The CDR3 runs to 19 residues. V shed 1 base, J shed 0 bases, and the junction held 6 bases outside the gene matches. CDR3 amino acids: CASSLGLAGGLSSYNEQFF. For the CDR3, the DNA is TGTGCCAGCAGCTTAGGACTAGCGGGAGGATTGAGCTCCTACAATGAGCAGTTCTTC.

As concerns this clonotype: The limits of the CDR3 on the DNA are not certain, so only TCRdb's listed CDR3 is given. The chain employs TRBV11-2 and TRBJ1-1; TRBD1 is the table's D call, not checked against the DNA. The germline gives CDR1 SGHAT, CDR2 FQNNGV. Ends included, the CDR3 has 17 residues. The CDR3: CASSWAPGTGSNTEAFF.

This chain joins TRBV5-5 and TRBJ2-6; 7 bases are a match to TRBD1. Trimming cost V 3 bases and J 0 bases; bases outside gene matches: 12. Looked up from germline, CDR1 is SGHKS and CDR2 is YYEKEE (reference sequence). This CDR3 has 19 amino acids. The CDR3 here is CASSYTTRDSLSGANVLTF. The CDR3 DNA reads TGTGCCAGCAGCTATACGACCCGGGACAGCCTCTCTGGGGCCAACGTCCTGACTTTC.

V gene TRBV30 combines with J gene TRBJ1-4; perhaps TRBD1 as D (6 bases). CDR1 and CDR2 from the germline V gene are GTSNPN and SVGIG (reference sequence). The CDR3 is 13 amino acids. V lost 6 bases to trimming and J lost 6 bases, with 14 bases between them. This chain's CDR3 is CACETGSDEKLFF. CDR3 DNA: TGTGCCTGTGAGACAGGATCAGATGAAAAACTGTTTTTT.

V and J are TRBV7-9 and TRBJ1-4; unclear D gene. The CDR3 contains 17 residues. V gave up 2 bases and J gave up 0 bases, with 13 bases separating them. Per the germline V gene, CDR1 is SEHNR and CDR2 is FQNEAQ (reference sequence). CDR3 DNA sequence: TGTGCCAGCAGCTTACCCTGGGGAGGCGCAACTAATGAAAAACTGTTTTTT. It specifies CASSLPWGGATNEKLFF.

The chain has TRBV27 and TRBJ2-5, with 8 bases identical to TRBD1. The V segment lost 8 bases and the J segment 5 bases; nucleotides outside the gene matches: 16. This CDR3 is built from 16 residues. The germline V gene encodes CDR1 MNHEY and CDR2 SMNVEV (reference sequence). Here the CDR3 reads CASPGARQGRWETQYF. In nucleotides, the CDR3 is TGTGCCAGCCCCGGGGCGCGACAGGGGCGGTGGGAGACCCAGTACTTC.